The 12 T cell receptor beta chains below were found in one sample sequenced in a study of blood T cell repertoires in COVID-19. Clones were sequenced by immunoSEQ multiplex PCR, and TCRdb holds only the in-frame ones, with some missing. The data show over 200,000 clones, 80% to 90% seen once. The sequencing input was peripheral blood. The receptors derive from a man younger than 45 with COVID-19, enrolled during active disease.

V usage is TRBV19 and J usage is TRBJ2-7, with a possible D match to TRBD2 (6 bases). The germline CDR1 and CDR2 sequences are LNHDA and SQIVND (reference sequence). Deletions cut 2 bases from V and 2 bases from J, with 13 bases between. The CDR3 covers 15 residues. Here the CDR3 DNA reads TGTGCCAGTAGTATACGGGGGACGGGAACCTACGAGCAGTACTTC. This translates into CASSIRGTGTYEQYF.

The chain is built from TRBV2 and TRBJ2-7, with 11 bases lining up with TRBD1. Germline CDR1 SNHLY, CDR2 FYNNEI. V dropped 4 bases and J dropped 6; count of bases not matched to a gene: 5. CDR3 length: 14 amino acids. The CDR3 loop is CASSVDRGLGEQYF. The CDR3 region has the DNA TGTGCCAGCAGTGTGGACAGGGGGCTCGGCGAGCAGTACTTC.

This clone was seen only once. The chain couples TRBV9 to TRBJ2-7; 11 nucleotides agree with TRBD1. CDR1 SGDLS and CDR2 YYNGEE come from the germline V gene. The CDR3 has 15 amino acids. Trimming cost V 3 bases and J 5 bases; bases outside gene matches: 7. The CDR3 DNA reads as TGTGCCAGCAGCGCCCGGGACAGGGGGAATGACGAGCAGTACTTC. Encoded protein: CASSARDRGNDEQYF.

This chain links TRBV7-3 with TRBJ2-3, with TRBD1 matching over 7 bases. CDR3 length: 13 residues. Trimming cost V 4 bases and J 6 bases; bases outside gene matches: 4. Germline V gene sequence: CDR1 SGHTA, CDR2 FQGTGA. The CDR3 sequence is CASSSTGYDTQYF. CDR3 nucleotides: TGTGCCAGCAGCTCGACAGGGTACGATACGCAGTATTTT.

This sequence joins TRBV6-5 and TRBJ1-1, with a possible D match to TRBD1 (5 bases). The CDR3 runs to 13 residues. Trimming left V 8 bases short and J 4 bases short, with 14 bases between. Germline CDR1 is MNHEY and CDR2 is SVGAGI. The DNA for the CDR3 is TGTGCCAGCCACGTATCAAGGGGCACTGAAGCTTTCTTT. Translation: CASHVSRGTEAFF.

The V call is TRBV7-9, the J call TRBJ1-5; D is undetermined. CDR1 and CDR2 from the germline V gene are SEHNR and FQNEAQ (reference sequence). CDR3 length: 12 amino acids. V lost 6 bases and J 6 bases, leaving 9 bases between the germline ends. The CDR3, as DNA: TGTGCCAGCAGTTCAGAAAGTCAGCCCCAGCATTTT. Protein sequence: CASSSESQPQHF.

V usage is TRBV6-5 and J usage is TRBJ1-2; possible D gene TRBD1, 5 bases. Germline V gene sequence: CDR1 MNHEY, CDR2 SVGAGI. CDR3 length: 14 amino acids. Between the trimmed V and J ends, which lost 8 bases and 2 bases, there was a span of 15 bases. This CDR3 is CASLRTPQNYGYTF. Here the CDR3 DNA reads TGTGCCAGCCTTCGGACACCCCAAAACTATGGCTACACCTTC.

Only one count was recorded for this clone. V and J are TRBV18 and TRBJ2-7, with 11 bases identical to TRBD2. This CDR3 comprises 16 residues. V trimming: 3 bases; J trimming: 0 bases; junction bases outside the gene matches: 4. Germline loops: CDR1 KGHSH, CDR2 LQKENI. CDR3 in amino acids: CASSPTSGESSYEQYF. For the CDR3, the DNA is TGTGCCAGCTCACCGACTAGCGGGGAAAGCTCCTACGAGCAGTACTTC.

The rearrangement links TRBV5-1 to TRBJ1-2, with TRBD1 matching over 7 bases. The CDR3 consists of 15 residues. Germline lookup yields CDR1 SGHRS and CDR2 YFSETQ. V gave up 5 bases and J gave up 6 bases; unmatched junction bases: 13. The CDR3 DNA follows: TGCGCCAGCAGTTTTGTACCCCCGACAGGGAATGGCTACACCTTC. This encodes CASSFVPPTGNGYTF.

CDR3 sequence: CAGATGTGATEAFF. DNA of the CDR3: TGTGCCGGGGCTACCGGGACAGGGGCCACTGAAGCTTTCTTT. The J gene is TRBJ1-1, the V gene TRBV28; 10 nucleotides align to TRBD1. The ends lost 11 bases at V and 4 bases at J; junction bases unmatched: 10. The CDR3 loop spans 14 amino acids. CDR1 is MDHEN, CDR2 SYDVKM, per germline.

The chain is built from TRBV5-6 and TRBJ2-3; D possibly corresponds to TRBD1 (7 bases). This CDR3 comprises 16 residues. Germline V gives CDR1 SGHDT, CDR2 YYEEEE. V dropped 0 bases and J dropped 4 bases, with 15 bases sitting between them. The CDR3 here is CASSLVVRGDADTQYF. The CDR3, as DNA: TGTGCCAGCAGCTTGGTCGTCAGGGGGGACGCAGATACGCAGTATTTT. The variable domain in full, with the rest retrieved from reference TRBV5-6 and TRBJ2-3, is DAGVTQSPTHLIKTRGQQVTLRCSPKSGHDTVSWYQQALGQGPQFIFQYYEEEERQRGNFPDRFSGHQFPNYSSELNVNALLLGDSALYLCASSLVVRGDADTQYFGPGTRLTVL.

The chain links TRBV19 to TRBJ1-1, with D perhaps matching TRBD1 (5 bases). With 7 bases removed from V and 2 bases from J, the gap between germline ends came to 23 bases. Germline V gives CDR1 LNHDA, CDR2 SQIVND (reference sequence). The CDR3 has 17 amino acids. The CDR3 DNA reads TGTGCCAGTAAGCTTCCGGGGGTATCGATCAAAAACACTGAAGCTTTCTTT. Encoded protein: CASKLPGVSIKNTEAFF.